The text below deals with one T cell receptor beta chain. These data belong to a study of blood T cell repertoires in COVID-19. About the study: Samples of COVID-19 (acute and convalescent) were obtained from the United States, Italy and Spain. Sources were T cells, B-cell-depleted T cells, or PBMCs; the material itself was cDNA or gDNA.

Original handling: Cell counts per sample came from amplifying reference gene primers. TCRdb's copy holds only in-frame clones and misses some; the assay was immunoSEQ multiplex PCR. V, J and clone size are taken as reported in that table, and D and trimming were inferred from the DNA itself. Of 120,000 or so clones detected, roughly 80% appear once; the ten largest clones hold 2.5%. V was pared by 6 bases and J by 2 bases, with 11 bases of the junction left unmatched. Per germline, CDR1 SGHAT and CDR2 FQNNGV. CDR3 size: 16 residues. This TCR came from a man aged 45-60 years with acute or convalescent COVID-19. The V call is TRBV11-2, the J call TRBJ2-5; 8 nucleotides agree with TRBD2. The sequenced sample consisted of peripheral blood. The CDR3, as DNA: TGTGCCAGCAGTCGAATTAAGCGGGAGAGGCAAGAGACCCAGTACTTC. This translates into CASSRIKRERQETQYF.